This entry describes one TCR beta chain. This sample is part of a study of blood T cell repertoires in COVID-19. The protocol was immunoSEQ multiplex PCR, while the TCRdb copy is restricted to in-frame clones and leaves out a portion. The profile covers around 40,000 clones, with approximately 94% appearing a single time and 3.5% to 5% taken by the ten largest. The germline gives CDR1 SGDLS, CDR2 YYNGEE. This CDR3 has 14 amino acids. V was cut by 4 bases and J by 8 bases, with 18 bases left in between. Sequenced: peripheral blood. This TCR was recovered from a human donor with active COVID-19. The donor label of this sample is uncertain. The chain recombines TRBV9 with TRBJ1-1; possible D gene TRBD1, 5 bases. As DNA, the CDR3 is TGTGCCAGCAGCCCCGGCACGGGGGTCTGGGAAGCTTTCTTT. Translation: CASSPGTGVWEAFF.